The next 21 T cell receptor beta chains were all read from a single sample in a study of read filtering for tumor transcriptome and immune sequencing (TCRdb year 2020). Sequencing took place on an Illumina HiSeq 4000. TCR libraries were built from roughly 440 ng RNA with the Immunoverse kit, using molecular barcoded adaptors covering alpha/delta and beta/gamma chains. The public reads were run again by TCRdb, first through fastp at Q25 and then through MiXCR, and only productive beta chains were kept. Each CDR3 protein appears once, grouped with its most common genes and DNA. The sample includes around 35,000 distinct CDR3 sequences, with roughly 13% observed a single time. 38% of the sample is in the top ten clones. Sequenced material: a population of CD138-negative cells sorted from bone marrow. The cell subset or site label, read with the paper, signifies: bone marrow mononuclear cells depleted of CD138+ plasma/myeloma cells by negative magnetic selection. The receptors shown here come from a donor at least 40 years old with multiple myeloma.

This clonotype was counted many times. The V and J genes are TRBV20-1 and TRBJ1-1; the D gene is possibly TRBD1 (5 bases). V lost 4 bases to trimming and J lost 1 base, with 13 bases between them. The CDR3 sequence is 14 residues long. The germline V gene has CDR1 DFQATT and CDR2 SNEGSKA (reference sequence). CDR3 protein: CSAMGGVQNTEAFF. The CDR3 bases are TGCAGTGCTATGGGGGGGGTCCAGAACACTGAAGCTTTCTTT.

This clonotype was seen repeatedly, ten times or more. The rearrangement uses TRBV28 and TRBJ1-6; a weak D match, TRBD1 (6 bases). There are 14 residues in the CDR3. Looked up from germline, CDR1 is MDHEN and CDR2 is SYDVKM. V was clipped by 6 bases and J by 7 bases, with 13 bases between them. The CDR3 protein is CASRFQGRNSPLHF. The CDR3 nucleotides read TGTGCCAGCAGATTCCAGGGGAGGAATTCACCCCTCCACTTT.

This clonotype was detected many times. The V call is TRBV5-4, the J call TRBJ2-1; perhaps TRBD2 as D (6 bases). Germline V gives CDR1 SGHNT, CDR2 YYREEE (reference sequence). V was cut by 6 bases and J by 9 bases, with 16 bases left in between. The CDR3 totals 13 residues. This chain's CDR3 is CASMPGGDGEQFF. CDR3 coding DNA: TGTGCCAGCATGCCCGGAGGGGACGGTGAGCAGTTCTTC.

On this clonotype: The conserved phenylalanine or tryptophan is not found at the CDR3 terminus, so this likely reflects a read error. J is TRBJ2-2 and V is TRBV19, with 11 nucleotides matching TRBD1. Per the germline V gene, CDR1 is LNHDA and CDR2 is SQIVND (reference sequence). The CDR3 runs 15 residues. The V and J ends lost 6 bases and 3 bases, in that order; junction bases with no gene match: 3. The CDR3 nucleotides are TGTGCCAGTAGGGACAGGGGGCGCGACACCGGGGAGCTGTTTTCT. Its protein is CASRDRGRDTGELFS.

This clonotype has ten or more counts. This chain links TRBV12-3 or TRBV12-4 with TRBJ2-1; 9 bases align to TRBD2. Trimming removed 1 base from V and 5 bases from J; junction bases left unmatched: 0. This CDR3 is 14 amino acids long. CDR3 loop: CASSLGGRDNEQFF. Here the CDR3 DNA reads TGTGCCAGCAGTTTAGGCGGGAGGGACAATGAGCAGTTCTTC.

This clonotype was picked up many times. J is TRBJ1-1 and V is TRBV30; unclear D gene. The CDR3 extends over 13 amino acids. Per the germline V gene, CDR1 is GTSNPN and CDR2 is SVGIG (reference sequence). V was clipped by 4 bases and J by 1 base, with 10 bases between them. CDR3 nucleotide sequence: TGTGCCTGGACCGTAGGCGGGAACACTGAAGCTTTCTTT. Its protein product is CAWTVGGNTEAFF.

This clonotype has ten or more counts. V is TRBV13 and J is TRBJ1-2; D remains ambiguous. The length of the CDR3 is 15 residues. Germline CDR1 reads PRHDT; CDR2 reads FYEKMQ (reference sequence). Trimming stripped 2 bases from V and 2 bases from J, with 12 bases between. CDR3 amino acids: CASSLLTLGNYGYTF. CDR3 in DNA: TGTGCCAGCAGCTTACTAACCCTCGGCAACTATGGCTACACCTTC.

This clonotype was detected many times. The chain couples TRBV23-1 to TRBJ1-4; no clear D. Being an ORF, TRBV23-1 has a function that is uncertain. The length of the CDR3 is 14 residues. The V end was cut by 0 bases, the J end by 7 bases, with 9 bases between. CDR3 sequence (DNA): TGCGCCAGCAGTCAATCGAGACCCGGTGAAAAACTGTTTTTT. It translates to CASSQSRPGEKLFF.

Turning to this clonotype: A read error is likely here: a far larger clone is one base away. The CDR3 DNA follows: TGTGCCAGCAGTTACACGACTTCCGGGACTGAGGAGCAGTTCTTC. It translates to CASSYTTSGTEEQFF. The rearrangement uses TRBV6-5 and TRBJ2-1, with D possibly being TRBD2 (6 bases). Per germline, CDR1 MNHEY and CDR2 SVGAGI. CDR3 size: 15 residues. Trimming took 2 bases from V and 10 from J, leaving 18 bases between them.

Details on this clonotype: A much larger clone differs from this one at a single base, so this may be a read error. The chain links TRBV2 to TRBJ1-6; D is undetermined. The CDR3 loop spans 12 amino acids. Germline V gene sequence: CDR1 SNHLY, CDR2 FYNNEI. DNA for the CDR3: TGTGCCAGCCGGAAGTATAATTCACTCCTCCACTTT. This codes for CASRKYNSLLHF.

Notes on this clonotype: A far larger clone is a single base away, which makes a read error likely. The genes are TRBV11-1 and TRBJ2-1, with TRBD2 matching 8 bases. The CDR3 is made up of 15 amino acids. V gave up 1 base and J gave up 4 bases; unmatched junction bases: 3. In germline, CDR1 is SGHAT, CDR2 FQDESV (reference sequence). The CDR3 spells CASSLGAGAYNEQFF. Written as DNA, the CDR3 is TGTGCCAGCAGCTTAGGAGCGGGAGCGTACAATGAGCAGTTCTTC.

Regarding this clonotype: A single base is all that separates this from a far larger clone, so a read error is likely. In this CDR3 the conserved last residue, phenylalanine or tryptophan, is missing, so a read error is likely. The chain couples TRBV4-1 to TRBJ2-1; TRBD2 agrees at 12 bases. The germline CDR1 and CDR2 sequences are MGHRA and YSYEKL. The CDR3 length is 16 residues. With V trimmed by 1 base and J by 7 bases, 5 bases remained unmatched. As DNA, the CDR3 is TGCGCCAGCAGCCAAGTGACTAGCGGGAGTCGTAATGAGCAGTTCTCC. Amino acid sequence: CASSQVTSGSRNEQFS.

This clonotype was seen a few times. Here the CDR3 reads CASSLSSRVREQYF. The CDR3 region has the DNA TGTGCCAGCAGTTTATCGTCCAGGGTACGCGAGCAGTACTTC. The chain uses TRBV28 and TRBJ2-7; D is possibly TRBD1 (5 bases). The CDR3 has 14 amino acids. V shed 1 base and J shed 6 bases, with 13 bases lying between them. The V gene's germline CDR1 is MDHEN and CDR2 SYDVKM.

CDR3 nucleotides: TGTGCCAGCAGCTTAAGCGCCGCGGGACTCAAAGAGACCCAGTACTTC. It yields the protein CASSLSAAGLKETQYF. J is TRBJ2-5 and V is TRBV7-2; maybe TRBD2 (6 bases). Germline CDR1 and CDR2: SGHTA and FQGNSA. V dropped 2 bases and J dropped 3 bases, with 16 bases sitting between them. This CDR3 is built from 16 residues.

This clonotype was detected many times. The gene calls are TRBV5-4 and TRBJ2-7, with a weak D call TRBD2 (6 bases). Germline V gene sequence: CDR1 SGHNT, CDR2 YYREEE (reference sequence). Trimming removed 1 base at V and 0 bases at J, with 11 bases between. The CDR3 consists of 15 residues. CDR3 sequence reads: CASSLFGGTSYEQYF. CDR3 DNA: TGTGCCAGCAGCTTGTTCGGCGGGACCTCCTACGAGCAGTACTTC.

This clonotype was observed at least ten times. This chain links TRBV20-1 with TRBJ1-2, with D possibly matching TRBD1 (5 bases). This CDR3 has 13 residues. Germline V gene lookup returns CDR1 DFQATT and CDR2 SNEGSKA (reference sequence). Trimming removed 5 bases from V and 4 bases from J, with 14 bases in between. CDR3 sequence reads: CSAWDGKIYGYTF. In nucleotides, the CDR3 is TGCAGTGCTTGGGACGGAAAAATCTATGGCTACACCTTC.

This clonotype was counted ten times or more. The genes are TRBV19 and TRBJ2-1, with 12 bases that match TRBD2. The germline V gene encodes CDR1 LNHDA and CDR2 SQIVND (reference sequence). Trimming took 2 bases from V and 9 from J; bases not matched to a gene: 11. The CDR3 length is 17 residues. The DNA of the CDR3 is TGTGCCAGTAGTATACCCGGACTAGCGGGATCCTACGGTGAGCAGTTCTTC. The encoded protein is CASSIPGLAGSYGEQFF.

This clonotype came up many times. Here the CDR3 reads CASSYPLTSGRSEETQYF. The CDR3 region has the DNA TGTGCCAGCAGTTACCCCCTGACTAGCGGGAGATCCGAAGAGACCCAGTACTTC. V is TRBV6-2 or TRBV6-3 and J is TRBJ2-5; 12 nucleotides match TRBD2. Trimming cost V 2 bases and J 3 bases; bases outside gene matches: 10. The CDR3 runs to 18 residues. In germline, CDR1 is MNHEY, CDR2 SVGEGT.

This clonotype was seen many times. This chain joins TRBV20-1 and TRBJ2-7; the D gene is possibly TRBD2 (5 bases). In germline, CDR1 is DFQATT, CDR2 SNEGSKA (reference sequence). Between the trimmed V and J ends, which lost 6 bases and 3 bases, there was a span of 9 bases. There are 11 residues in the CDR3. CDR3 amino acids: CSAEGSYEQYF. CDR3 in DNA: TGCAGTGCCGAGGGTAGCTACGAGCAGTACTTC.

This clonotype has ten or more counts. The chain carries TRBV15 and TRBJ1-5; a possible D gene is TRBD1 (5 bases). This CDR3 has 14 residues. Per germline, CDR1 LNHNV and CDR2 YYDKDF (reference sequence). V was cut by 1 base and J by 5 bases, with 9 bases left in between. CDR3 sequence: CATSRVRGDQPQHF. In nucleotides, the CDR3 is TGTGCCACCAGCAGAGTTAGAGGGGATCAGCCCCAGCATTTT.

About this clonotype itself: A junction end diverges from the germline sequence, so it may reflect a read error. The V and J genes are TRBV5-5 and TRBJ2-1; no definite D call. This CDR3 is 12 amino acids long. The germline CDR1 and CDR2 sequences are SGHKS and YYEKEE (reference sequence). CDR3 sequence: CVSTLTDVGQFF. Written as DNA, the CDR3 is TGTGTCAGCACCCTCACCGATGTTGGGCAGTTCTTC.